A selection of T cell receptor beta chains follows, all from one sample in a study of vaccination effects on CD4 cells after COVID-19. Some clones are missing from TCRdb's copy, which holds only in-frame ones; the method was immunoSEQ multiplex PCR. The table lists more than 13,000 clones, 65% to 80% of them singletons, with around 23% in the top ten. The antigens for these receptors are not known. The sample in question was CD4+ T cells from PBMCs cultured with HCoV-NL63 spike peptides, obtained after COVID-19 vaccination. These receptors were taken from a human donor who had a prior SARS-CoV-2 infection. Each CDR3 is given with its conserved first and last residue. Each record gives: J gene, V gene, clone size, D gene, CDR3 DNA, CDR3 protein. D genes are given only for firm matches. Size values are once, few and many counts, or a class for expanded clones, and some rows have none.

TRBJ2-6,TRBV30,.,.,TGTGCCTGGAGTGTATCTGGGGCCAACGTCCTGACTTTC,CAWSVSGANVLTF
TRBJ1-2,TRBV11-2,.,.,TGTGCCAGCAGCTTATCGTTCCAAAGGGACTATGGCTACACCTTC,CASSLSFQRDYGYTF
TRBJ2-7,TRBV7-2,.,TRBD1,TGTGCCAGCAGCTTCAGCCCCGGGACAGGGGCCTACGAGCAGTACTTC,CASSFSPGTGAYEQYF
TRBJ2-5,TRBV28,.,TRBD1,TGTGCCAGCAGTTCGCAGGACAGGGTCGAGACCCAGTACTTC,CASSSQDRVETQYF
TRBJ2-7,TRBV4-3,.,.,TGCGCCAGCAGCCTAAGACTAGTGGGCGAGCAGTACTTC,CASSLRLVGEQYF
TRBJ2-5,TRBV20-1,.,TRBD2,TGCAGTGCTAGTCCCCACCTAGCGGGGGGAGTGGGTAGCCAGTACTTC,CSASPHLAGGVGSQYF
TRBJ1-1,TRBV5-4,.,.,TGTGCCAGCAGCTTGTGGACGGTGAACACTGAAGCTTTCTTT,CASSLWTVNTEAFF
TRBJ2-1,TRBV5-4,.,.,TGTGCCAGCAGCTTTGGGTTTGAGCAGTTCTTC,CASSFGFEQFF
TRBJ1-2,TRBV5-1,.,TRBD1,TGCGCCAGCAGCTTGAGGGACAGGGGCCAATCTAACTATGGCTACACCTTC,CASSLRDRGQSNYGYTF
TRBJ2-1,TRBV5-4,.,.,TGTGCCAGCAGCACCGAGACTAGGGACAATGAGCAGTTCTTC,CASSTETRDNEQFF
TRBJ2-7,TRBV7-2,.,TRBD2,TGTGCCAGCAGCACTAGCGGGCTTTCCTACGAGCAGTACTTC,CASSTSGLSYEQYF
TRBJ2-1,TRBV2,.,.,TGTGCCAGCAGTGATGGGGGATCTTTATACTACAATGAGCAGTTCTTC,CASSDGGSLYYNEQFF
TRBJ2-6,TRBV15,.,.,TGTGCCACCAGCAGAGTCAGGGCTGGGGCCAACGTCCTGACTTTC,CATSRVRAGANVLTF
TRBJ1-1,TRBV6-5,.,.,TGTGCCAGCAGTTCCACAGTCGCCGGGGTGAACACTGAAGCTTTCTTT,CASSSTVAGVNTEAFF
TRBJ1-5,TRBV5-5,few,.,TGTGCCAGCAGCTTTGAGGGGCTTCAGCCCCAGCATTTT,CASSFEGLQPQHF
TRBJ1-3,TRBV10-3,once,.,TGTGCCATCAGCAGGAACTCTGGAAACACCATATATTTT,CAISRNSGNTIYF
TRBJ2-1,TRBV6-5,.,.,TGTGCCAGCAGTTCAACGGGACATCTCGTGCATGAGCAGTTCTTC,CASSSTGHLVHEQFF
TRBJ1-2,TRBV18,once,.,TGTGCCAGCTCACTGGTGGTTCAGGGGCGCTATGGCTACACCTTC,CASSLVVQGRYGYTF
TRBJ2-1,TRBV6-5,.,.,TGTGCCAGCAGTTATCGGCTAGCACCCTACAATGAGCAGTTCTTC,CASSYRLAPYNEQFF
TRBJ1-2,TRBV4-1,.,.,TGCGCCAGCAGCCCCCCGCCGGGGGTGTATGGCTACACCTTC,CASSPPPGVYGYTF
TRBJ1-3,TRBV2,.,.,TGTGCCAGCAGTTCATATGGGGGATCTGGAAACACCATATATTTT,CASSSYGGSGNTIYF
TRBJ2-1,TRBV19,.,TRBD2,TGTGCCAGTCGGACTAGCGGGAGTGTCGCGGGTGAGCAGTTCTTC,CASRTSGSVAGEQFF
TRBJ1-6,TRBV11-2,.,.,TGTGCCAGCAGCACCCTGCAGAATTCACCCCTCCACTTT,CASSTLQNSPLHF
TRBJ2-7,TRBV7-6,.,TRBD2,TGTGCCAGCAGCCCTTTAGCGGGAGCGGACGAGCAGTACTTC,CASSPLAGADEQYF
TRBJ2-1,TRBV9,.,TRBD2,TGTGCCAGCAGCTCAGCAGGGACTAGCGGGAGGTATGAGCAGTTCTTC,CASSSAGTSGRYEQFF
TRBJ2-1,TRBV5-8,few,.,TGTGCCAGCAGCTTGAATCCCTACAATGAGCAGTTCTTC,CASSLNPYNEQFF
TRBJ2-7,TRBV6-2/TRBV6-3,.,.,TGTGCCAGCAGTTACTCAGGGGCCGCCCGAGCCGTTTACGAGCAGTACTTC,CASSYSGAARAVYEQYF
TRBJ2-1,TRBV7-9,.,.,TGTGCCAGCAGCTCGGGTGCGGAGCAGTTCTTC,CASSSGAEQFF
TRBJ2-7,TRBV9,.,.,TGTGCCAGCAGCTTCGGCCCATCTGATTCCTACGAGCAGTACTTC,CASSFGPSDSYEQYF
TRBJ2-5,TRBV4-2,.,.,TGTGCCAGCAGCCAAGGCGGCCTGGGAGAGACCCAGTACTTC,CASSQGGLGETQYF
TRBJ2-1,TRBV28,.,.,TGTGCCAGCAGCTTCGTCTACAATGAGCAGTTCTTC,CASSFVYNEQFF
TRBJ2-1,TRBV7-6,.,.,TGTGCCAGCAGTTACAGTGGCGGACAATACAATGAGCAGTTCTTC,CASSYSGGQYNEQFF
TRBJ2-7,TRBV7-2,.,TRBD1,TGTGCCAGCAGCTCGCGACAGGGGCTAGGCGAGCAGTACTTC,CASSSRQGLGEQYF
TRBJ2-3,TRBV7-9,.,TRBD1,TGTGCCAGCAGCTCTACCACAGGGGGGTTATTCACAGATACGCAGTATTTT,CASSSTTGGLFTDTQYF
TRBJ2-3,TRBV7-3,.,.,TGTGCCAGCAGCTTAATTGGGGTCGGTACAGATACGCAGTATTTT,CASSLIGVGTDTQYF
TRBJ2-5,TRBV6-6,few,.,TGTGCCAGCAGTTACGAGGGGGGTACCCAGTACTTC,CASSYEGGTQYF
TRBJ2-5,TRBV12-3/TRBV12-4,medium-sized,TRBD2,TGTGCCAGCAACTTTTGGGGGGGAGAGACCCAGTACTTC,CASNFWGGETQYF
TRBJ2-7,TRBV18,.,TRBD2,TGTGCCAGCTCACCACCCAGCGGGAGGGCCCCTTACGAGCAGTACTTC,CASSPPSGRAPYEQYF
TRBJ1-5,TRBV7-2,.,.,TGTGCCAGCAGCTCGGACATGGCGCATCAGCCCCAGCATTTT,CASSSDMAHQPQHF
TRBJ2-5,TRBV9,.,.,TGTGCCAGCAGCGTAGGGGAGGTGGGGGAGACCCAGTACTTC,CASSVGEVGETQYF